Below are 28 T cell receptor beta chains sequenced from a single sample in a study of PD-1 blockade in mismatch repair-deficient tumors. The data were produced by immunoSEQ multiplex PCR, yet TCRdb's version contains in-frame clones alone and is incomplete. In the table there are about 100,000 clones, approximately 80% of which are singletons. The sequences come from peripheral blood, collected 30 to 36 weeks after starting pembrolizumab. The receptors originated from an adult with mismatch repair-deficient cancer.

The chain is built from TRBV7-9 and TRBJ2-7, with 9 nucleotides matching TRBD1. Looked up from germline, CDR1 is SEHNR and CDR2 is FQNEAQ (reference sequence). This CDR3 has 13 amino acids. J gave up 5 bases and V 5 bases, and 4 bases lay outside the gene matches. DNA of the CDR3: TGTGCCAGCAGCATAGACAGGGGGGACGAGCAGTACTTC. It yields the protein CASSIDRGDEQYF.

This clone was observed a single time. The chain employs TRBV9 and TRBJ1-1; a possible D gene is TRBD1 (5 bases). Between the trimmed V and J ends, which lost 1 base and 0 bases, there was a span of 10 bases. The V gene's germline CDR1 is SGDLS and CDR2 YYNGEE. The CDR3 contains 15 residues. CDR3 DNA sequence: TGTGCCAGCAGCGTACACGGGGGAATGAACACTGAAGCTTTCTTT. Translating gives CASSVHGGMNTEAFF.

J is TRBJ1-3 and V is TRBV18; D not certain. Germline CDR1 and CDR2: KGHSH and LQKENI. Trimming removed 3 bases at V and 0 bases at J, with 6 bases between. The CDR3 spans 14 residues. Written as DNA, the CDR3 is TGTGCCAGCTCACCCGGGTCCTCTGGAAACACCATATATTTT. It translates to CASSPGSSGNTIYF.

This clone was seen more than once but under ten times. V gene TRBV27 combines with J gene TRBJ2-2, with no clear D. V lost 5 bases and J 0 bases, leaving 16 bases between the germline ends. Germline V gene lookup returns CDR1 MNHEY and CDR2 SMNVEV (reference sequence). CDR3 length equals 17 residues. CDR3 DNA: TGTGCCAGCAGTCGGGTCCTCGCGGACCCGAACACCGGGGAGCTGTTTTTT. It encodes CASSRVLADPNTGELFF.

V usage is TRBV7-6 and J usage is TRBJ2-2; D not resolved. Germline loops: CDR1 SGHVS, CDR2 FNYEAQ. The CDR3 runs to 16 residues. The V end was cut by 5 bases, the J end by 1 base, with 14 bases between. As DNA, the CDR3 is TGTGCCAGCAGCCCCGGACGACTGAGGAACACCGGGGAGCTGTTTTTT. This encodes CASSPGRLRNTGELFF.

The V and J genes are TRBV12-1 and TRBJ1-4. TRBV12-1 is reported as a pseudogene. This CDR3 contains 13 residues. This CDR3 reads CASSSGPREKLFF. CDR3 in DNA: TGTGCCAGCAGCTCCGGGCCACGGGAAAAACTGTTTTTT.

This sequence joins TRBV29-1 and TRBJ2-7; 8 bases fit TRBD1. The germline CDR1 and CDR2 sequences are SQVTM and ANQGSEA. The V gene end was trimmed by 3 bases and the J gene end by 3 bases; junction bases not matched to a gene: 4. The length of the CDR3 is 13 residues. In DNA, the CDR3 is TGCAGCGTTGAGGGGGACAGGAACTACGAGCAGTACTTC. Translation: CSVEGDRNYEQYF.

The chain carries TRBV11-3 and TRBJ2-3, with TRBD2 matching over 12 bases. The V gene's germline CDR1 is SGHNT and CDR2 YENEEA. V dropped 5 bases and J dropped 5; count of bases not matched to a gene: 5. The CDR3 contains 15 residues. The CDR3 nucleotides read TGTGCCAGCAGCCTGAGACTAGCGGGGGAAGATACGCAGTATTTT. Translation gives CASSLRLAGEDTQYF. Full variable domain (missing parts from reference TRBV11-3 and TRBJ2-3): EAGVVQSPRYKIIEKKQPVAFWCNPISGHNTLYWYLQNLGQGPELLIRYENEEAVDDSQLPKDRFSAERLKGVDSTLKIQPAELGDSAVYLCASSLRLAGEDTQYFGPGTRLTVL.

The chain combines TRBV27 with TRBJ2-7; TRBD2 is a possible D gene (7 bases). The CDR3 totals 15 residues. The ends were cut back, 2 bases at V and 7 bases at J, with 18 bases in the middle. Germline V gives CDR1 MNHEY, CDR2 SMNVEV (reference sequence). The CDR3 DNA follows: TGTGCCAGCAGTTTAATCGGGGGGCGCCTAAGAGAGCAGTACTTC. Encoded protein: CASSLIGGRLREQYF.

This clone appeared a few times. The chain combines TRBV5-5 with TRBJ1-2, with D tentatively TRBD1 (5 bases). This CDR3 has 15 amino acids. Germline V CDR1 and CDR2: SGHKS, YYEKEE (reference sequence). Trimming removed 1 base at V and 1 base at J, with 11 bases between. CDR3 in DNA: TGTGCCAGCAGCTTGATGCGGGGGGTTAACTATGGCTACACCTTC. Translation gives CASSLMRGVNYGYTF.

V is TRBV6-5 and J is TRBJ1-4, with a possible D match to TRBD1 (5 bases). CDR3 length: 13 residues. Per the germline V gene, CDR1 is MNHEY and CDR2 is SVGAGI. V was trimmed by 8 bases and J by 6 bases, leaving 13 bases between them. CDR3 loop: CASQGRPHEKLFF. CDR3 bases: TGTGCCAGCCAGGGAAGACCTCATGAAAAACTGTTTTTT.

CDR3 residues: CAIRAPGTNYNEQFF. CDR3 sequence (DNA): TGTGCCATCCGGGCGCCAGGGACAAACTACAATGAGCAGTTCTTC. The rearrangement joins TRBV10-3 to TRBJ2-1; TRBD1 is a possible D gene (6 bases). CDR3 size: 15 residues. Germline-derived CDR1 and CDR2 are ENHRY and SYGVKD. V lost 8 bases and J lost 3, with 17 bases in between.

The V gene is TRBV7-2, the J gene TRBJ2-1; D not resolved. The CDR3 sequence is 13 residues long. Germline assignment: CDR1 SGHTA and CDR2 FQGNSA. Trimming left V 0 bases short and J 7 bases short, with 7 bases between. CDR3 in DNA: TGTGCCAGCAGCTTAGCCCAGGTAAATGAGCAGTTCTTC. It is translated as CASSLAQVNEQFF.

The CDR3, as DNA: TGTGCCAGTAGTACAGGACAGACTAGCACAGATACGCAGTATTTT. Encoded protein: CASSTGQTSTDTQYF. This sequence joins TRBV19 and TRBJ2-3; D possibly corresponds to TRBD1 (6 bases). The CDR3 totals 15 residues. Germline assignment: CDR1 LNHDA and CDR2 SQIVND (reference sequence). Trimming pared 4 bases from V and 0 bases from J, leaving 11 bases between.

The chain recombines TRBV4-3 with TRBJ1-2, with a possible D match to TRBD1 (5 bases). This CDR3 has 14 amino acids. Germline V gene sequence: CDR1 LGHNA, CDR2 YSLEER. Trimming removed 5 bases at V and 2 bases at J, with 12 bases between. CDR3 amino acids: CASSSGTGNYGYTF. The CDR3, as DNA: TGCGCCAGCAGCTCCGGGACGGGGAACTATGGCTACACCTTC.

This chain links TRBV15 with TRBJ1-4; 9 nucleotides align to TRBD1. J gave up 8 bases and V 4 bases, and 8 bases lay outside the gene matches. The germline CDR1 and CDR2 sequences are LNHNV and YYDKDF (reference sequence). CDR3 length equals 15 residues. The CDR3 reads CATSKTGGQIEKLFF. Here the CDR3 DNA reads TGTGCCACCAGCAAAACAGGGGGCCAGATAGAAAAACTGTTTTTT.

The V and J genes are TRBV7-2 and TRBJ2-1; 8 bases agree with TRBD2. V trimming: 3 bases; J trimming: 6 bases; junction bases outside the gene matches: 10. Germline assignment: CDR1 SGHTA and CDR2 FQGNSA. The CDR3 spans 16 residues. The CDR3 bases are TGTGCCAGCAGCTTGTGGCCCGGGAGGGCCTCCAATGAGCAGTTCTTC. Translation: CASSLWPGRASNEQFF.

The chain employs TRBV5-8 and TRBJ2-7; D is unclear. Per germline, CDR1 SGHTS and CDR2 YDEGEE. The CDR3 is 15 amino acids. The germline V and J ends were trimmed by 1 base and 1 base, with 12 bases remaining between them. The chain's CDR3 is CASSLSGVPSYEQYF. As DNA, the CDR3 is TGTGCCAGCAGCTTGTCGGGCGTGCCTTCCTACGAGCAGTACTTC.

This clone was detected a few times. CDR3 protein: CASRRLTPKNIQYF. CDR3 coding DNA: TGTGCCAGCAGAAGATTGACTCCCAAAAACATTCAGTACTTC. The rearrangement joins TRBV11-2 to TRBJ2-4; D unresolved. Trimming pared 6 bases from V and 2 bases from J, leaving 11 bases between. The CDR3 sequence is 14 residues long. The germline V gene encodes CDR1 SGHAT and CDR2 FQNNGV.

The chain couples TRBV11-3 to TRBJ2-1, with 14 bases identical to TRBD2. This CDR3 contains 16 residues. CDR1 and CDR2 from the germline V gene are SGHNT and YENEEA. J lost 6 bases, V lost 4 bases, and 5 bases had no gene match. CDR3 sequence reads: CASSYAGTSGSNEQFF. CDR3 bases: TGTGCCAGCAGCTACGCGGGGACTAGCGGGAGCAATGAGCAGTTCTTC.

This chain joins TRBV7-9 and TRBJ1-1; 7 bases align to TRBD1. V shed 1 base and J 10 bases; nucleotides not matched to a gene: 9. The CDR3 has 14 amino acids. Germline V gene lookup returns CDR1 SEHNR and CDR2 FQNEAQ (reference sequence). The CDR3 DNA sequence: TGTGCCAGCAGCTTAGACGGGGACAGCCCGATAGCTTTCTTT. This sequence encodes CASSLDGDSPIAFF.

The V and J genes are TRBV6-4 and TRBJ2-2; D gene ambiguous. The CDR3 totals 15 residues. Per the germline V gene, CDR1 is MRHNA and CDR2 is SNTAGT. Trimming left V 4 bases short and J 4 bases short, with 13 bases between. CDR3 in amino acids: CASSVGGGFTGELFF. CDR3 in DNA: TGTGCCAGCAGTGTCGGTGGCGGATTCACCGGGGAGCTGTTTTTT.

CDR3 loop: CASSLLGQGNTGELFF. The CDR3 coding sequence is TGCGCCAGCAGCCTACTAGGGCAGGGGAACACCGGGGAGCTGTTTTTT. The chain recombines TRBV4-1 with TRBJ2-2; D tentatively reads TRBD1 or TRBD2 (5 bases each). The CDR3 covers 16 residues. Germline V gene lookup returns CDR1 MGHRA and CDR2 YSYEKL. Trimming removed 4 bases from V and 1 base from J, with 13 bases in between.

The rearrangement uses TRBV5-5 and TRBJ1-1; 10 nucleotides agree with TRBD1. The ends lost 2 bases at V and 5 bases at J; junction bases unmatched: 6. CDR1 and CDR2 (germline): SGHKS, YYEKEE (reference sequence). The CDR3 has 15 amino acids. In DNA, the CDR3 is TGTGCCAGCAGCTTCCGACAGGGGGCTGGGACTGAAGCTTTCTTT. It is translated as CASSFRQGAGTEAFF.

The V and J genes are TRBV9 and TRBJ2-1; 10 bases are a match to TRBD2. The CDR3 totals 17 residues. The V gene end was trimmed by 3 bases and the J gene end by 7 bases; junction bases not matched to a gene: 13. Germline-derived CDR1 and CDR2 are SGDLS and YYNGEE. CDR3 sequence reads: CASSARFASGRGNEQFF. CDR3 bases: TGTGCCAGCAGCGCCCGTTTTGCTAGCGGGAGAGGGAATGAGCAGTTCTTC.

The genes are TRBV9 and TRBJ2-1; the match to TRBD2 covers 11 bases. V trimming: 3 bases; J trimming: 4 bases; junction bases outside the gene matches: 3. This CDR3 contains 15 residues. Germline lookup yields CDR1 SGDLS and CDR2 YYNGEE. CDR3 nucleotides: TGTGCCAGCAGCGCCGGGACTAGCGGTTACAATGAGCAGTTCTTC. As protein: CASSAGTSGYNEQFF. The whole variable domain, filled in from reference TRBV9 and TRBJ2-1, reads DSGVTQTPKHLITATGQRVTLRCSPRSGDLSVYWYQQSLDQGLQFLIQYYNGEERAKGNILERFSAQQFPDLHSELNLSSLELGDSALYFCASSAGTSGYNEQFFGPGTRLTVL.

This chain connects TRBV5-1 to TRBJ2-6; TRBD1 matches 11 bases. CDR3 length equals 17 residues. The V and J ends lost 4 bases and 4 bases, in that order; junction bases with no gene match: 7. Per the germline V gene, CDR1 is SGHRS and CDR2 is YFSETQ. CDR3 DNA sequence: TGCGCCAGCAGCCAGGACAGGGGGCTCTTGGGGGCCAACGTCCTGACTTTC. Amino acids: CASSQDRGLLGANVLTF.

This chain uses TRBV27 with TRBJ2-7, with D perhaps TRBD2 (6 bases). V lost 6 bases, J lost 4 bases, and 16 bases lay in between. The CDR3 is 14 residues long. Germline loops: CDR1 MNHEY, CDR2 SMNVEV (reference sequence). DNA for the CDR3: TGTGCCAGCAGGAATATTATGCGGGGATACGAGCAGTACTTC. Translating gives CASRNIMRGYEQYF.